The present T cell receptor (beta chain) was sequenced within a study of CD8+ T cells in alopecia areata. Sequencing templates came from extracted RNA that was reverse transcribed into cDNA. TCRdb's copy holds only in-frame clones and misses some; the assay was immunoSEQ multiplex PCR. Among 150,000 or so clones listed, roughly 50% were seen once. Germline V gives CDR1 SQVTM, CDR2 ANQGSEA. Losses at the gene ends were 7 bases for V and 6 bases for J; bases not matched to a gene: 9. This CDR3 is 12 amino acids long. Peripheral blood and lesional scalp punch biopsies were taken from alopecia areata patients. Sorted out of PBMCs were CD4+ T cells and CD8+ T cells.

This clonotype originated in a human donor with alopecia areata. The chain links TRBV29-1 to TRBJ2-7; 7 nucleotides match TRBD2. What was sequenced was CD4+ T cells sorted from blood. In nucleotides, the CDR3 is TGCAGCGGGACTAGTCCATCGTCCGAGCAGTACTTC. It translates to CSGTSPSSEQYF.